Following are 24 T cell receptor beta chains from one sample sequenced in a study of blood T cells in healthy people across ages (dated by TCRdb to between 2014 and 2016). Library preparation employed 5' RACE. Sequencing relied on an Illumina HiSeq 2500. A second about 7 to 11 cycle PCR used a sample-barcoded 5' primer and a J-beta primer mix. TCRdb trimmed public reads at Q25 via fastp, called clones via MiXCR and kept in-frame beta chains. One record per CDR3 amino acid sequence lists the most common genes and DNA. Within this sample are approximately 810,000 distinct CDR3 sequences, with 29% of them counted one time only. The top ten clonotypes cover 17% of the sample. Source material: blood. These receptors originate from a woman older than 75 in good health.

This clonotype was recorded a few times. CDR3 loop: CSARAIGTGRGEKLFF. Written as DNA, the CDR3 is TGCAGTGCTAGAGCCATCGGGACAGGGAGAGGTGAAAAACTGTTTTTT. V usage is TRBV20-1 and J usage is TRBJ1-4; TRBD1 matches 9 bases. The germline CDR1 and CDR2 sequences are DFQATT and SNEGSKA (reference sequence). Trimming cost V 1 base and J 7 bases; bases outside gene matches: 10. The CDR3 is 16 amino acids.

This clonotype was seen more than once but under ten times. The chain uses TRBV7-9 and TRBJ1-5, with TRBD1 identical over 7 bases. Losses at the gene ends were 1 base for V and 6 bases for J; bases not matched to a gene: 9. This CDR3 has 16 residues. CDR1 SEHNR and CDR2 FQNEAQ come from the germline V gene (reference sequence). The CDR3 loop reads CASSLEWGQGGQPQHF. The CDR3, as DNA: TGTGCCAGCAGCTTAGAATGGGGGCAGGGGGGTCAGCCCCAGCATTTT.

The genes are TRBV7-2 and TRBJ2-3; no firm D call. V shed 4 bases and J shed 5 bases, with 16 bases lying between them. CDR1 is SGHTA and CDR2 is FQGNSA in the germline V gene. This CDR3 comprises 15 residues. In nucleotides, the CDR3 is TGTGCCAGCAGCTCCCGACTGACTTTGAGAGATACGCAGTATTTT. It yields the protein CASSSRLTLRDTQYF.

This chain joins TRBV7-2 and TRBJ2-7; D possibly corresponds to TRBD1 (6 bases). CDR3 length: 11 amino acids. Per germline, CDR1 SGHTA and CDR2 FQGNSA. Trimming removed 11 bases at V and 7 bases at J, with 15 bases between. The CDR3 loop is CAGGLRGEQYF. As DNA, the CDR3 is TGTGCCGGCGGCCTCAGGGGTGAGCAGTACTTC.

This chain joins TRBV12-3 or TRBV12-4 and TRBJ2-3; no reliable D call. This CDR3 has 13 amino acids. V was cut by 2 bases and J by 4 bases, with 7 bases left in between. CDR3 bases: TGTGCCAGCAGTTTAAGGGTGGCAGATACGCAGTATTTT. It codes for CASSLRVADTQYF.

In its sample, this clonotype was seen many times. This chain links TRBV20-1 with TRBJ2-7, with TRBD2 as a possible D gene (6 bases). CDR1 and CDR2 (germline): DFQATT, SNEGSKA (reference sequence). V was shortened by 6 bases and J by 1 base, with 16 bases between the two germline ends. This CDR3 has 14 residues. The CDR3 reads CSASGGANSYEQYF. Written as DNA, the CDR3 is TGCAGTGCGAGTGGCGGGGCTAATTCCTACGAGCAGTACTTC.

This clonotype was recorded many times. The rearrangement links TRBV29-1 to TRBJ1-2; weak D call: TRBD1 (6 bases). In germline, CDR1 is SQVTM, CDR2 ANQGSEA. The CDR3 is 14 amino acids. Trimming stripped 2 bases from V and 8 bases from J, with 18 bases between. CDR3 residues: CSVELTGFMGGYTF. CDR3 coding DNA: TGCAGCGTTGAATTGACAGGCTTTATGGGAGGCTACACCTTC.

The chain joins TRBV28 to TRBJ2-7; D assignment may be TRBD1 or TRBD2 (7 bases each). With the DNA end fitting TRBJ2-4 better, the J assignment may be wrong. CDR1 is MDHEN, CDR2 SYDVKM, per germline. This CDR3 contains 15 residues. CDR3 bases: TGTGCCAGCAGTTTCCTCCAGGGGGGGAAAAACATTCAGTACTTC. Amino acid sequence: CASSFLQGGKNIQYF.

Of note for this clonotype: This may stem from a read error, because a much larger clone lies one nucleotide away. The rearrangement links TRBV20-1 to TRBJ1-2, with 7 bases identical to TRBD1. Germline V lookup: CDR1 DFQATT, CDR2 SNEGSKA (reference sequence). The junction had 5 bases not matched to a gene; V was cut back by 6 bases and J by 4 bases. CDR3 length: 12 amino acids. CDR3 sequence: CSATPGGYGYTF. As DNA, the CDR3 is TGCAGTGCCACCCCAGGGGGCTATGGCTACACCTTC.

CDR3 sequence (DNA): TGCAGTGCCATAGGTCCACAGCGGGGGGTCTACAATGAGCAGTACTTC. Its translation: CSAIGPQRGVYNEQYF. The chain combines TRBV20-1 with TRBJ2-1, with 9 nucleotides matching TRBD2. Near its end, the DNA agrees better with TRBJ2-7, so the J call may be wrong. CDR3 length equals 16 residues. Germline CDR1 and CDR2: DFQATT and SNEGSKA (reference sequence).

The V and J genes are TRBV5-1 and TRBJ2-6; possibly TRBD1 or TRBD2 for D (5 bases each). This CDR3 has 16 amino acids. V lost 1 base and J lost 2, with 10 bases in between. Per germline, CDR1 SGHRS and CDR2 YFSETQ. This CDR3 is CASSLYWGTGANVLTF. The CDR3 DNA reads as TGCGCCAGCAGCTTGTACTGGGGGACTGGGGCCAACGTCCTGACTTTC.

In its sample, this clonotype was seen a few times. The V call is TRBV7-6, the J call TRBJ2-5; D is perhaps TRBD2 (5 bases). Germline-derived CDR1 and CDR2 are SGHVS and FNYEAQ. V was trimmed by 4 bases and J by 5 bases, leaving 17 bases between them. This CDR3 contains 15 residues. The CDR3 here is CASSSQDSLAETQYF. As DNA, the CDR3 is TGTGCCAGCAGCTCCCAGGACTCCCTCGCGGAGACCCAGTACTTC.

On this clonotype: At one end, the junction sequence differs from germline, possibly due to a read error. The chain couples TRBV5-1 to TRBJ2-1, with 7 bases lining up with TRBD2. CDR1 is SGHRS and CDR2 is YFSETQ in the germline V gene. The CDR3 covers 14 residues. The CDR3 protein is CANSLAGVRNEQFF. The DNA for the CDR3 is TGCGCCAACAGCTTGGCGGGGGTTCGGAATGAGCAGTTCTTC. The full variable domain, its missing parts supplied by reference TRBV5-1 and TRBJ2-1, is KAGVTQTPRYLIKTRGQQVTLSCSPISGHRSVSWYQQTPGQGLQFLFEYFSETQRNKGNFPGRFSGRQFSNSRSEMNVSTLELGDSALYLCANSLAGVRNEQFFGPGTRLTVL.

This clonotype was counted ten times or more. CDR3 DNA: TGTGCCATCAGTGATTCAGAAGAGACCCAGTACTTC. It is translated as CAISDSEETQYF. The J gene is TRBJ2-5, the V gene TRBV10-3; no definite D call. Trimming took off 3 bases at V and 3 bases at J, with 5 bases between the two ends. Germline CDR1 ENHRY, CDR2 SYGVKD. This CDR3 is built from 12 residues.

The chain recombines TRBV2 with TRBJ1-1, with unresolved D. The length of the CDR3 is 13 residues. Germline loops: CDR1 SNHLY, CDR2 FYNNEI. Trimming pared 6 bases from V and 2 bases from J, leaving 10 bases between. The CDR3 reads CASRDTENTEAFF. The CDR3 bases are TGTGCCAGCAGGGATACAGAAAACACTGAAGCTTTCTTT. Using reference TRBV2 and TRBJ1-1 for the parts outside the CDR3, the full variable domain is EPEVTQTPSHQVTQMGQEVILRCVPISNHLYFYWYRQILGQKVEFLVSFYNNEISEKSEIFDDQFSVERPDGSNFTLKIRSTKLEDSAMYFCASRDTENTEAFFGQGTRLTVV.

The chain links TRBV14 to TRBJ2-7; a possible D gene is TRBD2 (7 bases). With the DNA end fitting TRBJ2-5 better, the J assignment may be wrong. Per germline, CDR1 SGHDN and CDR2 FVKESK. The CDR3 has 17 residues. Here the CDR3 DNA reads TGTGCCAGCAGTTTAAGGTCCTTGCGGGGGCTAAGAGAGACCCAGTACTTC. It yields the protein CASSLRSLRGLRETQYF.

This clonotype was seen repeatedly, ten times or more. The chain uses TRBV20-1 and TRBJ2-1, with 9 bases that match TRBD2. Per the germline V gene, CDR1 is DFQATT and CDR2 is SNEGSKA (reference sequence). The CDR3 is 16 residues long. The trim removed 2 bases at V and 2 bases at J, leaving 7 bases unmatched. CDR3 DNA sequence: TGCAGTGCTAGATTGGTAGCGGGGGCCCCCTACAATGAGCAGTTCTTC. Protein: CSARLVAGAPYNEQFF.

This clonotype occurred many times. The chain combines TRBV6-2 or TRBV6-3 with TRBJ1-6, with TRBD1 matching over 10 bases. The CDR3 extends over 15 amino acids. The ends lost 5 bases at V and 9 bases at J; junction bases unmatched: 7. Germline lookup yields CDR1 MNHEY and CDR2 SVGEGT. The CDR3 spells CASSGTGAFGSPLHF. The CDR3 DNA reads TGTGCCAGCAGTGGGACAGGGGCTTTCGGTTCACCCCTCCACTTT.

This clonotype occurred many times. The chain carries TRBV7-8 and TRBJ2-3, with D hard to call. Trimming shortened V by 5 bases and J by 2 bases, and 11 bases separated the two germline ends. The germline V gene has CDR1 SGHVS and CDR2 FQNEAQ. The length of the CDR3 is 14 residues. This CDR3 is CASSPASFTDTQYF. The DNA of the CDR3 is TGTGCCAGCAGCCCGGCCTCCTTCACAGATACGCAGTATTTT.

This clonotype was detected a few times. The V call is TRBV6-2 or TRBV6-3, the J call TRBJ2-5; TRBD2 is a possible D gene (6 bases). The CDR3 is 18 amino acids. Between the trimmed V and J ends, which lost 5 bases and 4 bases, there was a span of 26 bases. In germline, CDR1 is MNHEY, CDR2 SVGEGT. The CDR3 protein is CASSTGTWGTPARETQYF. DNA for the CDR3: TGTGCCAGCAGTACCGGAACCTGGGGGACTCCGGCCCGAGAGACCCAGTACTTC.

The chain recombines TRBV21-1 with TRBJ1-4; TRBD1 is taken as the D call from the table, unchecked against the DNA. TRBV21-1 is recorded as a pseudogene. CDR3 length: 14 residues. This CDR3 is CASSNRQGEEKLFF. The CDR3 coding sequence is TGTGCCAGCAGCAACAGGCAGGGAGAGGAAAAACTGTTTTTT.

This clonotype has a count of ten or more. The chain links TRBV5-1 to TRBJ2-3, with D perhaps matching TRBD1 or TRBD2 (5 bases each). Trimming removed 4 bases at V and 0 bases at J, with 9 bases between. This CDR3 comprises 14 residues. Germline V gives CDR1 SGHRS, CDR2 YFSETQ. The CDR3 DNA reads as TGCGCCAGCAGCGGGGGATCTAGCACAGATACGCAGTATTTT. It specifies CASSGGSSTDTQYF.

Points on this clonotype: A much larger clone differs from this one at a single base, so this may be a read error. The CDR3, as DNA: TGTGCCAGCAGCTGTAGGGGCAACACAGATACGCAGTATTTT. Translation: CASSCRGNTDTQYF. This chain links TRBV7-2 with TRBJ2-3, with D possibly matching TRBD1 (5 bases). Trimming left V 4 bases short and J 2 bases short, with 10 bases between. Germline V gene lookup returns CDR1 SGHTA and CDR2 FQGNSA. This CDR3 contains 14 residues.

This clonotype was counted between two and nine times. The J gene is TRBJ2-5, the V gene TRBV6-9; the match to TRBD1 covers 8 bases. This CDR3 is built from 15 residues. Germline V gives CDR1 MNHGY, CDR2 SVAAGI. Losses at the gene ends were 6 bases for V and 5 bases for J; bases not matched to a gene: 11. This CDR3 reads CASSSEDRVVETQYF. The CDR3 nucleotides read TGTGCCAGCAGCTCGGAGGACAGGGTGGTCGAGACCCAGTACTTC.